One sample yielded the 19 T cell receptor beta chains listed below, sequenced in a study of blood T cell repertoires in COVID-19. Produced via immunoSEQ multiplex PCR; TCRdb's table is partial and in-frame only. The repertoire holds 120,000 or so clones, about four fifths seen once, with approximately 5.8% in the top ten. Sample: peripheral blood. The origin of the receptors is an elderly man with active or convalescent COVID-19.

The chain joins TRBV12-3 or TRBV12-4 to TRBJ2-7; D possibly corresponds to TRBD2 (5 bases). The CDR3 runs to 13 residues. Trimming removed 5 bases from V and 2 bases from J, with 10 bases in between. CDR3 sequence (DNA): TGTGCCAGCAGTCCCCCCGGGACCTACGAGCAGTACTTC. Translation: CASSPPGTYEQYF.

This rearrangement joins TRBV28 to TRBJ1-4; 7 bases agree with TRBD1. CDR3 length: 15 amino acids. CDR1 and CDR2 (germline): MDHEN, SYDVKM. The J segment lost 6 bases and the V segment lost 4 bases, leaving 8 bases of the junction unmatched. The CDR3 sequence is CASSYMDRTHEKLFF. CDR3 in DNA: TGTGCCAGCAGTTACATGGACAGGACCCATGAAAAACTGTTTTTT.

This sequence joins TRBV29-1 and TRBJ1-1; no clear D. There are 15 residues in the CDR3. CDR1 is SQVTM and CDR2 is ANQGSEA in the germline V gene. V lost 6 bases and J 1 base, leaving 18 bases between the germline ends. The DNA of the CDR3 is TGCAGCGTGTCGGGGATTTCCGGACGGAACACTGAAGCTTTCTTT. The encoded protein is CSVSGISGRNTEAFF.

This chain uses TRBV12-3 or TRBV12-4 with TRBJ1-1; D gene uncertain. The V end lost 7 bases, the J end lost 0 bases, and 9 bases lay between the germline ends. The CDR3 has 13 amino acids. Written as DNA, the CDR3 is TGTGCCAGCAATACGGTGATGAACACTGAAGCTTTCTTT. It is translated as CASNTVMNTEAFF.

V gene TRBV5-1 combines with J gene TRBJ1-2, with TRBD1 matching over 10 bases. The germline CDR1 and CDR2 sequences are SGHRS and YFSETQ. The CDR3 has 15 amino acids. Trimming removed 4 bases from V and 3 bases from J; junction bases left unmatched: 6. In DNA, the CDR3 is TGCGCCAGCAGCCTCGGGACAGGGGAAGACTATGGCTACACCTTC. Protein sequence: CASSLGTGEDYGYTF.

The genes are TRBV19 and TRBJ1-5, with D possibly matching TRBD1 (6 bases). CDR1 and CDR2 (germline): LNHDA, SQIVND (reference sequence). The V gene lost 4 bases and the J gene lost 6 bases, with 13 bases spanning the gap. The length of the CDR3 is 14 residues. The CDR3 protein is CASSSRGAVQPQHF. The CDR3, as DNA: TGTGCCAGTAGTAGCCGGGGGGCGGTTCAGCCCCAGCATTTT.

This chain connects TRBV7-2 to TRBJ2-1; D may be TRBD2 (9 bases). Trimming stripped 6 bases from V and 10 bases from J, with 22 bases between. The CDR3 has 15 amino acids. Per the germline V gene, CDR1 is SGHTA and CDR2 is FQGNSA. CDR3 in amino acids: CASRPGGGGGLEQFF. CDR3 in DNA: TGTGCCAGCAGGCCAGGGGGCGGGGGGGGCTTGGAGCAGTTCTTC.

This clone was counted between two and nine times. CDR3 sequence: CASSEIVGASEKLFF. The DNA for the CDR3 is TGTGCCAGCAGTGAAATCGTGGGGGCGAGCGAAAAACTGTTTTTT. The J gene is TRBJ1-4, the V gene TRBV2, with a weak D call TRBD1 (6 bases). Trimming shortened V by 2 bases and J by 8 bases, and 15 bases separated the two germline ends. The CDR3 sequence is 15 residues long. Germline assignment: CDR1 SNHLY and CDR2 FYNNEI.

V is TRBV10-3 and J is TRBJ1-4; 9 bases are a match to TRBD1. Germline V CDR1 and CDR2: ENHRY, SYGVKD. The CDR3 length is 15 residues. Germline trimming cut 10 bases from V and 7 bases from J; bases unmatched to any gene: 13. The CDR3 coding sequence is TGTGCCACCGTCCCGGGACAGGGTCGGGGTGAAAAACTGTTTTTT. Translated: CATVPGQGRGEKLFF.

The chain uses TRBV28 and TRBJ1-1; possible D gene TRBD1, 5 bases. The V gene lost 3 bases and the J gene lost 5 bases, with 13 bases spanning the gap. The CDR3 is 14 amino acids. Germline lookup yields CDR1 MDHEN and CDR2 SYDVKM. The chain's CDR3 is CASSFSGVKTEAFF. CDR3 sequence (DNA): TGTGCCAGCAGTTTCTCGGGGGTAAAAACTGAAGCTTTCTTT.

The chain is built from TRBV28 and TRBJ1-2, with 7 positions matching TRBD1. This CDR3 is built from 15 residues. Germline V CDR1 and CDR2: MDHEN, SYDVKM. J was trimmed by 6 bases and V by 6 bases; bases with no gene match: 13. The DNA of the CDR3 is TGTGCCAGCAGCCCTAACGACAGGGCCAGGGATGGCTACACCTTC. This encodes CASSPNDRARDGYTF.

This rearrangement joins TRBV24-1 to TRBJ2-3; no clear D gene. The CDR3 has 15 residues. Trimming stripped 6 bases from V and 4 bases from J, with 16 bases between. Germline V gives CDR1 KGHDR, CDR2 SFDVKD. This chain's CDR3 is CATSQRPGLADTQYF. The CDR3 DNA reads TGTGCCACCAGTCAACGGCCAGGTTTAGCAGATACGCAGTATTTT.

This clone was recorded once. The J gene is TRBJ2-3, the V gene TRBV19; 10 positions agree with TRBD2. This CDR3 spans 16 amino acids. V dropped 5 bases and J dropped 3; count of bases not matched to a gene: 8. Germline values: CDR1 LNHDA, CDR2 SQIVND (reference sequence). CDR3 bases: TGTGCCAGTAGTCGGGGACTAGCGACAGATACAGATACGCAGTATTTT. It specifies CASSRGLATDTDTQYF.

This chain connects TRBV21-1 to TRBJ1-2; the table's D call, TRBD1, was not checked against the DNA. TRBV21-1 is designated a pseudogene. The CDR3 is 17 amino acids. CDR3 protein: CASSEGQGPCDDYGYTF. The CDR3 DNA reads as TGTGCCAGCAGCGAGGGACAGGGGCCCTGTGATGACTATGGCTACACCTTC.

The chain is built from TRBV11-2 and TRBJ1-4; D uncertain. CDR3 length: 17 residues. CDR1 and CDR2 (germline): SGHAT, FQNNGV. The V end was cut by 3 bases, the J end by 3 bases, with 17 bases between. CDR3 sequence reads: CASSLGLGSNANEKLFF. For the CDR3, the DNA is TGTGCCAGCAGCTTGGGCTTAGGGAGTAACGCTAATGAAAAACTGTTTTTT. Using reference TRBV11-2 and TRBJ1-4 for the parts outside the CDR3, the full variable domain is EAGVAQSPRYKIIEKRQSVAFWCNPISGHATLYWYQQILGQGPKLLIQFQNNGVVDDSQLPKDRFSAERLKGVDSTLKIQPAKLEDSAVYLCASSLGLGSNANEKLFFGSGTQLSVL.

V usage is TRBV27 and J usage is TRBJ2-2; tentative D call: TRBD1 (6 bases). This CDR3 is built from 17 residues. The V end lost 5 bases, the J end lost 1 base, and 17 bases lay between the germline ends. Germline V gives CDR1 MNHEY, CDR2 SMNVEV (reference sequence). CDR3 nucleotide sequence: TGTGCCAGCAGTCCACATCGACCGACAGGGAACACCGGGGAGCTGTTTTTT. This encodes CASSPHRPTGNTGELFF.

V usage is TRBV28 and J usage is TRBJ1-1; a weak D match, TRBD1 (5 bases). The CDR3 covers 14 residues. V was clipped by 2 bases and J by 8 bases, with 15 bases between them. CDR1 is MDHEN and CDR2 is SYDVKM in the germline V gene. DNA for the CDR3: TGTGCCAGCAGTTTACAGGCAGGGCATCCGGAAGCTTTCTTT. It specifies CASSLQAGHPEAFF. Full variable domain (outside the CDR3, taken from reference TRBV28 and TRBJ1-1): DVKVTQSSRYLVKRTGEKVFLECVQDMDHENMFWYRQDPGLGLRLIYFSYDVKMKEKGDIPEGYSVSREKKERFSLILESASTNQTSMYLCASSLQAGHPEAFFGQGTRLTVV.

This chain joins TRBV5-1 and TRBJ2-5, with 10 bases aligning to TRBD2. The junction had 8 bases not matched to a gene; V was cut back by 1 base and J by 5 bases. Germline values: CDR1 SGHRS, CDR2 YFSETQ. The CDR3 runs 16 residues. CDR3 loop: CASSLISGGPPETQYF. CDR3 DNA sequence: TGCGCCAGCAGCTTGATTAGCGGGGGGCCTCCGGAGACCCAGTACTTC.

This sequence joins TRBV7-9 and TRBJ2-5; 9 bases align to TRBD2. CDR3 size: 15 residues. Unmatched junction bases numbered 3, after V lost 2 bases and J lost 2 bases. CDR1 is SEHNR and CDR2 is FQNEAQ in the germline V gene (reference sequence). The CDR3 bases are TGTGCCAGCAGCTTAAGTCTAGCGGGGCAAGAGACCCAGTACTTC. It codes for CASSLSLAGQETQYF.